This TCR beta chain was recorded in a study of shared clonotypes between healthy human individuals. Study-wide background: The study used three CD4 naive, three CD4 memory, two CD8 naive and one CD8 memory plate per donor.

The germline CDR1 and CDR2 sequences are SGDLS and YYNGEE. This CDR3 is 18 amino acids long. Trimming stripped 0 bases from V and 2 bases from J, with 21 bases between. The split of CD4+ cells yielded CD45RA+ naive and CD45RA-negative memory subsets. Using 200 ng DNA, 30,000 to 35,000 T cell genomes, the sorted-subset replicate PCRs were run. Original processing notes: Junction-only sequences without quality scores came from ImmunoSEQ, so filtering differed. Clones were read by immunoSEQ multiplex PCR, and TCRdb kept only the in-frame ones, dropping some. V, J and clone size were drawn from that table, and D and trimming were deduced from the DNA. The repertoire consists of around 2.5 million clones, with 80% to 95% occurring once and the leading ten covering 0.36%.

Material for sequencing was naive CD4+ T cells from PBMCs. Subset given: CD45RA+ positively selected. The sequence came from a man aged 18 to 29 in good health. Some clones in this sample may be carry-over from other donors' samples. The chain uses TRBV9 and TRBJ2-7; tentatively, D is TRBD1 (5 bases). The DNA for the CDR3 is TGTGCCAGCAGCGTAGGTCAGAGGTTGGGGCTGGGCCCCTACGAGCAGTACTTC. Translating gives CASSVGQRLGLGPYEQYF.